The 20 T cell receptor beta chains reported below all come from one sample, sequenced in a study of blood T cell repertoires in COVID-19. Libraries were prepared by immunoSEQ multiplex PCR; TCRdb keeps only in-frame clonotypes and omits some of them. The sample yields about 180,000 clones, just over 85% seen once. Specimen: peripheral blood. These receptor sequences come from a man between 50 and 59 years old with active or convalescent COVID-19.

This clone was counted only a few times. The V and J genes are TRBV7-3 and TRBJ2-3, with D maybe TRBD1 (6 bases). Looked up from germline, CDR1 is SGHTA and CDR2 is FQGTGA. This CDR3 contains 14 residues. Deletions cut 8 bases from V and 2 bases from J, with 14 bases between. The CDR3 here is CASAQGQHTDTQYF. CDR3 in DNA: TGTGCCAGCGCACAGGGACAACACACAGATACGCAGTATTTT.

The chain couples TRBV27 to TRBJ1-6, with D unresolved. CDR1 and CDR2 (germline): MNHEY, SMNVEV (reference sequence). The CDR3 has 14 residues. V was shortened by 3 bases and J by 3 bases, with 6 bases between the two germline ends. The CDR3 spells CASSLALYNSPLHF. Here the CDR3 DNA reads TGTGCCAGCAGTTTGGCTCTCTATAATTCACCCCTCCACTTT.

V and J are TRBV10-3 and TRBJ1-3; D possibly corresponds to TRBD1 (5 bases). This CDR3 is built from 14 residues. V was cut by 3 bases and J by 4 bases, with 10 bases left in between. Per germline, CDR1 ENHRY and CDR2 SYGVKD. This CDR3 is CAISEPGKGNTIYF. In DNA form, the CDR3 reads TGTGCCATCAGTGAACCAGGGAAAGGAAACACCATATATTTT.

This sequence joins TRBV19 and TRBJ2-7, with 9 bases fitting TRBD2. The CDR3 covers 15 residues. From germline, CDR1 is LNHDA and CDR2 SQIVND (reference sequence). The junction had 4 bases not matched to a gene; V was cut back by 0 bases and J by 4 bases. CDR3 DNA: TGTGCCAGTAGTATAGATGGAGCGGGGGGTTACGAGCAGTACTTC. This encodes CASSIDGAGGYEQYF.

This clone was recorded at least ten times. The V gene is TRBV28, the J gene TRBJ1-5; no clear D. Germline V gene lookup returns CDR1 MDHEN and CDR2 SYDVKM. The CDR3 totals 18 residues. Trimming shortened V by 5 bases and J by 0 bases, and 20 bases separated the two germline ends. The CDR3 nucleotides read TGTGCCAGCAGTCATTACGCCGAACTGGGCTATAGCAATCAGCCCCAGCATTTT. Its translation: CASSHYAELGYSNQPQHF. Looking up the rest from reference TRBV28 and TRBJ1-5 gives the full variable domain: DVKVTQSSRYLVKRTGEKVFLECVQDMDHENMFWYRQDPGLGLRLIYFSYDVKMKEKGDIPEGYSVSREKKERFSLILESASTNQTSMYLCASSHYAELGYSNQPQHFGDGTRLSIL.

The chain has TRBV3-1 (or the pseudogene TRBV3-2) and TRBJ1-6, with D perhaps TRBD1 (5 bases). Deletions cut 2 bases from V and 10 bases from J, with 15 bases between. This CDR3 spans 15 amino acids. CDR1 is LGHDT and CDR2 is YNNKEL in the germline V gene (reference sequence). The CDR3 sequence is CASSQSLGVGSPLHF. The CDR3 DNA is TGTGCCAGCAGCCAAAGTCTAGGGGTCGGGTCACCCCTCCACTTT.

V usage is TRBV18 and J usage is TRBJ2-6; TRBD1 agrees at 9 bases. This CDR3 spans 16 amino acids. Germline V gene lookup returns CDR1 KGHSH and CDR2 LQKENI. V lost 6 bases to trimming and J lost 4 bases; unmatched junction nucleotides: 7. The CDR3 region is CASSPGTGFGANVLTF. CDR3 nucleotide sequence: TGTGCCAGCTCTCCCGGGACAGGGTTCGGGGCCAACGTCCTGACTTTC.

The chain recombines TRBV28 with TRBJ2-7; TRBD2 aligns across 10 bases. V dropped 7 bases and J dropped 7; count of bases not matched to a gene: 7. The CDR3 loop spans 13 amino acids. CDR1 MDHEN and CDR2 SYDVKM come from the germline V gene. CDR3 bases: TGTGCCAGCAAAACTAGCGGGGTTCTGGAGCAGTACTTC. This gives the protein CASKTSGVLEQYF.

V usage is TRBV19 and J usage is TRBJ1-5, with D possibly being TRBD1 (5 bases). The V and J ends lost 3 bases and 0 bases respectively, with 9 bases between them. CDR3 length equals 15 residues. Germline values: CDR1 LNHDA, CDR2 SQIVND (reference sequence). Here the CDR3 DNA reads TGTGCCAGTAGTATCGGACATAATAGCAATCAGCCCCAGCATTTT. Its translation is CASSIGHNSNQPQHF.

The chain couples TRBV19 to TRBJ1-2; 7 bases are a match to TRBD1. CDR3 size: 14 residues. V dropped 9 bases and J dropped 1; count of bases not matched to a gene: 8. Germline V gives CDR1 LNHDA, CDR2 SQIVND (reference sequence). The CDR3 loop is CASSNRGVNYGYTF. In nucleotides, the CDR3 is TGTGCCAGCTCAAACAGGGGCGTTAACTATGGCTACACCTTC.

V gene TRBV19 combines with J gene TRBJ1-5; D is possibly TRBD1 (6 bases). Trimming took off 1 base at V and 2 bases at J, with 12 bases between the two ends. Germline CDR1 reads LNHDA; CDR2 reads SQIVND (reference sequence). The CDR3 consists of 16 residues. The CDR3 reads CASSIAGARGNQPQHF. Here the CDR3 DNA reads TGTGCCAGTAGTATAGCAGGGGCGCGGGGCAATCAGCCCCAGCATTTT.

The rearrangement uses TRBV7-3 and TRBJ2-1, with 7 bases fitting TRBD2. The CDR3 is 15 residues long. Looked up from germline, CDR1 is SGHTA and CDR2 is FQGTGA. The V and J ends lost 5 bases and 0 bases, in that order; junction bases with no gene match: 4. CDR3 residues: CASSPTSDSYNEQFF. In DNA, the CDR3 is TGTGCCAGCAGCCCAACTAGCGACTCCTACAATGAGCAGTTCTTC. Supplemented by reference TRBV7-3 and TRBJ2-1, the full variable domain reads GAGVSQTPSNKVTEKGKYVELRCDPISGHTALYWYRQSLGQGPEFLIYFQGTGAADDSGLPNDRFFAVRPEGSVSTLKIQRTERGDSAVYLCASSPTSDSYNEQFFGPGTRLTVL.

This clone was seen a single time. The chain has TRBV27 and TRBJ1-5, with D tentatively TRBD1 (6 bases). Germline V gives CDR1 MNHEY, CDR2 SMNVEV (reference sequence). The V gene lost 3 bases and the J gene lost 1 base, with 13 bases spanning the gap. This CDR3 comprises 16 residues. For the CDR3, the DNA is TGTGCCAGCAGTTTGTCAGGGGCCCTGAGCAATCAGCCCCAGCATTTT. Translated: CASSLSGALSNQPQHF.

This clone occurred a few times. This chain links TRBV5-6 with TRBJ2-7; tentative D call: TRBD2 (6 bases). The V and J ends lost 1 base and 0 bases respectively, with 11 bases between them. Germline lookup yields CDR1 SGHDT and CDR2 YYEEEE. The CDR3 totals 15 residues. The CDR3 sequence is CASSLYATSSYEQYF. The CDR3 nucleotides are TGTGCCAGCAGCTTGTACGCGACTAGCTCCTACGAGCAGTACTTC.

V gene TRBV19 combines with J gene TRBJ2-7; 14 bases are shared with TRBD2. CDR3 length equals 14 residues. Losses at the gene ends were 5 bases for V and 11 bases for J; bases not matched to a gene: 8. The germline CDR1 and CDR2 sequences are LNHDA and SQIVND (reference sequence). The CDR3 DNA is TGTGCCAGTAGTGAGACTAGCGGGAGGGCCTTAAAGTACTTC. The encoded protein is CASSETSGRALKYF.

This sequence joins TRBV5-6 and TRBJ2-7; no clear D gene. Germline V gene lookup returns CDR1 SGHDT and CDR2 YYEEEE. The V end was cut by 2 bases, the J end by 3 bases, with 18 bases between. CDR3 length equals 16 residues. The CDR3 protein is CASSFNGGTPHYEQYF. DNA for the CDR3: TGTGCCAGCAGCTTTAATGGTGGTACACCTCACTACGAGCAGTACTTC.

This clone was observed once. The gene calls are TRBV11-2 and TRBJ1-1; 7 bases match TRBD1. V lost 5 bases and J lost 1; bases outside the gene matches: 7. This CDR3 is built from 15 residues. Germline V CDR1 and CDR2: SGHAT, FQNNGV. CDR3 nucleotides: TGTGCCAGCAGCAACCACAGGGGCTCGAACACTGAAGCTTTCTTT. Protein product: CASSNHRGSNTEAFF.

CDR3: CASSIGGGLGPFF. CDR3 coding DNA: TGTGCCAGTAGTATAGGCGGGGGCCTAGGCCCTTTCTTT. The chain uses TRBV19 and TRBJ1-1; possible D gene TRBD1, 6 bases. Germline values: CDR1 LNHDA, CDR2 SQIVND (reference sequence). The CDR3 is made up of 13 amino acids. Trimming pared 1 base from V and 12 bases from J, leaving 15 bases between.

The chain links TRBV7-3 to TRBJ2-1; a possible D gene is TRBD1 (5 bases). The CDR3 totals 13 residues. V gave up 3 bases and J gave up 5 bases, with 8 bases separating them. The germline gives CDR1 SGHTA, CDR2 FQGTGA. CDR3 bases: TGTGCCAGCAGCTTGGCAGGGAACAATGAGCAGTTCTTC. Its protein product is CASSLAGNNEQFF.

The CDR3 loop is CASRETGIYGYTF. CDR3 in DNA: TGCGCCAGCAGGGAGACAGGAATCTATGGCTACACCTTC. The chain is built from TRBV5-1 and TRBJ1-2, with D perhaps TRBD1 (6 bases). Germline-derived CDR1 and CDR2 are SGHRS and YFSETQ. Trimming left V 5 bases short and J 4 bases short, with 12 bases between. The CDR3 extends over 13 amino acids.